Many counts were recorded for the clone carrying this TCR beta chain. TCR beta CDR3 regions were amplified from RNA. Researchers ran a first-round RT-PCR on the TCR CDR3 using the HTBI primer set. From the multiplex PCR reads, TCRdb called clonotypes with MiXCR, one entry per CDR3 protein. The sample contains around 420,000 distinct CDR3 sequences, approximately 15% of which appear only once. Germline V gene lookup returns CDR1 SQVTM and CDR2 ANQGSEA. Germline trimming cut 4 bases from V and 0 bases from J; bases unmatched to any gene: 9. The CDR3 extends over 16 amino acids. This specimen comes from a study of T cells in Graves' hyperthyroidism and ophthalmopathy. Uncontrolled infection, other autoimmune disease, pregnancy or lactation barred patients from enrollment.

Sequences were obtained from blood. The rearrangement links TRBV29-1 to TRBJ2-3; the match to TRBD1 covers 8 bases. This TCR derives from a woman between 18 and 29 years old with Graves' hyperthyroidism. In DNA form, the CDR3 reads TGCAGCGTTGGACCCGGGACAGGACTAAGCACAGATACGCAGTATTTT. The encoded protein is CSVGPGTGLSTDTQYF.